This TCR beta chain was found in a study of vaccination and CD4 T cells after COVID-19. In the study overall: Between diagnosis and the drawing of post-COVID samples lay a median around 100 days (range 35 to 161).

Once obtained from cultured CD4+ T cells, the DNA was sequenced using the Oncomine TCR Beta short-read assay. MiXCR was run by TCRdb on the PCR reads, yielding one entry per CDR3 protein. The sample yields roughly 11,000 distinct CDR3 sequences, roughly 47% seen once. Treatment noted: roughly ten-day PBMC culture with coronavirus spike peptide pools or control peptides (ViraFEST assay). Negative selection separated CD4+ T cells from roughly ten-day cultures. This clonotype was seen a few times. What it binds is unknown. CDR1 is MNHEY, CDR2 SVGEGT, per germline. Trimming stripped 7 bases from V and 6 bases from J, with 19 bases between. The CDR3 consists of 15 residues.

This receptor was taken from a human donor who had recovered from COVID-19. The chain employs TRBV6-2 or TRBV6-3 and TRBJ1-5; TRBD1 might be the D (6 bases). Sequenced material: CD4+ T cells from blood, cultured in vitro. CDR3: CASNLRGSGFQPQHF. The CDR3 region has the DNA TGTGCCAGCAATCTCAGGGGATCGGGTTTTCAGCCCCAGCATTTT.